A selection of T cell receptor beta chains follows, all from one sample in a study of shared clonotypes between healthy human individuals. Measured with immunoSEQ multiplex PCR; TCRdb has only the in-frame clones, and not every one. The sample holds roughly 1,100,000 clones, roughly 70% seen once. Sequencing was performed on memory CD4+ T cells sorted from blood. The origin of the receptors is a man between 18 and 29 years old in good health. The CDR3 runs from the conserved cysteine through the conserved F or W. Fields, in order: clone size, V gene, J gene, D gene, CDR3 DNA, CDR3 protein. A D gene is named only where the DNA matches it firmly. Clone size is stated in some rows and not others, as once, few, many or a class when expanded.

clone_size: -
v_call: TRBV7-9
j_call: TRBJ2-5
d_call: -
cdr3_nt: TGTGCCAGCAGCTTAGCCCTGCTAGGTGCGAGAGAGACCCAGTACTTC
cdr3_aa: CASSLALLGARETQYF

clone_size: -
v_call: TRBV5-1
j_call: TRBJ2-3
d_call: TRBD1
cdr3_nt: TGCGCCAGCAGCCGTAAGACAGGGGCAGATACGCAGTATTTT
cdr3_aa: CASSRKTGADTQYF

clone_size: -
v_call: TRBV5-1
j_call: TRBJ2-5
d_call: TRBD2
cdr3_nt: TGCGCCAGCAGCTTGACTAGCGAAGGGACCCAGTACTTC
cdr3_aa: CASSLTSEGTQYF

clone_size: -
v_call: TRBV9
j_call: TRBJ1-2
d_call: -
cdr3_nt: TGTGCCAGCAGCGTAGGGCAGGAAATGGGTGGCTACACCTTC
cdr3_aa: CASSVGQEMGGYTF

clone_size: few
v_call: TRBV5-4
j_call: TRBJ1-1
d_call: -
cdr3_nt: TGTGCCAGCAGCTTGGCGGGGGGAAACACTGAAGCTTTCTTT
cdr3_aa: CASSLAGGNTEAFF

clone_size: -
v_call: TRBV6-5
j_call: TRBJ2-3
d_call: TRBD1
cdr3_nt: TGTGCCAGCAGGCGGACAGGGCGGACAGATACGCAGTATTTT
cdr3_aa: CASRRTGRTDTQYF

clone_size: -
v_call: TRBV5-6
j_call: TRBJ1-3
d_call: -
cdr3_nt: TGTGCCAGCAGCTGGGGGACTCTTCTCCTTGCCTTT
cdr3_aa: CASSWGTLLLAF

clone_size: many
v_call: TRBV10-3
j_call: TRBJ2-7
d_call: -
cdr3_nt: TGTGCCATCAGTGAGGGGGGGGCGGAGCAGTACTTC
cdr3_aa: CAISEGGAEQYF

clone_size: -
v_call: TRBV7-2
j_call: TRBJ2-7
d_call: TRBD1
cdr3_nt: TGTGCCACAAGCCGGGACAGGGGGTCCTACGAGCAGTACTTC
cdr3_aa: CATSRDRGSYEQYF

clone_size: -
v_call: TRBV30
j_call: TRBJ2-3
d_call: TRBD2
cdr3_nt: TGTGCCGGGGGGGTGGGCGATACGCAGTATTTT
cdr3_aa: CAGGVGDTQYF

clone_size: -
v_call: TRBV28
j_call: TRBJ2-2
d_call: TRBD1
cdr3_nt: TGTGCCAGCAGTTTATCCCCTTGGACAGGGATTACCGGGGAGCTGTTTTTT
cdr3_aa: CASSLSPWTGITGELFF